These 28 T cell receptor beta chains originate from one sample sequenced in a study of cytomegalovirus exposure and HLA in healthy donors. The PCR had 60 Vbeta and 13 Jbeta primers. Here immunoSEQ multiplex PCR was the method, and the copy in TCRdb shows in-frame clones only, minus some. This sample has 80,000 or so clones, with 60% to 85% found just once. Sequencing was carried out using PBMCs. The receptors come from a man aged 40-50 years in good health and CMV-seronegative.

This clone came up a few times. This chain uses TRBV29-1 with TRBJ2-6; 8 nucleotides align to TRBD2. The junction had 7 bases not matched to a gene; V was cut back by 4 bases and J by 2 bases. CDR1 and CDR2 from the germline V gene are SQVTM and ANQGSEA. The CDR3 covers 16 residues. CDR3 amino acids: CSVAAGVDAGANVLTF. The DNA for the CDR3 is TGCAGCGTTGCAGCGGGAGTGGATGCTGGGGCCAACGTCCTGACTTTC.

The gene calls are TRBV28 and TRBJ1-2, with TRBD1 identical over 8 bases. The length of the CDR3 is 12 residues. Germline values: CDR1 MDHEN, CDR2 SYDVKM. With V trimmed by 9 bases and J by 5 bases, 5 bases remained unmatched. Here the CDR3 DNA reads TGTGCCAGTCGGACAGGGACTTATGGCTACACCTTC. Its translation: CASRTGTYGYTF.

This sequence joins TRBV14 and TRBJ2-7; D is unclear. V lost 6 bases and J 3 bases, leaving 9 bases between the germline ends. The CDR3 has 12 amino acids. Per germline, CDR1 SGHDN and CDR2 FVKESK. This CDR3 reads CASRSGDYEQYF. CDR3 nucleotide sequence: TGTGCCAGCAGATCTGGAGACTACGAGCAGTACTTC.

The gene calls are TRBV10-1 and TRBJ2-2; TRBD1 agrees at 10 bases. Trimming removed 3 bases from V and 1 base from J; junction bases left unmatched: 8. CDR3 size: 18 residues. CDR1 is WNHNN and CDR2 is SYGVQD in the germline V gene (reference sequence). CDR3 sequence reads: CASSEAGTGVRNTGELFF. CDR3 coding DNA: TGCGCCAGCAGTGAAGCCGGGACAGGGGTGCGGAACACCGGGGAGCTGTTTTTT.

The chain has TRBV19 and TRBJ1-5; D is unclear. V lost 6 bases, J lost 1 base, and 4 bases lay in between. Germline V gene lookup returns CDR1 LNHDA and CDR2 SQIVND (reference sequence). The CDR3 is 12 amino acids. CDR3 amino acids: CASSQSNQPQHF. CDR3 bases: TGTGCCAGTAGCCAGAGCAATCAGCCCCAGCATTTT.

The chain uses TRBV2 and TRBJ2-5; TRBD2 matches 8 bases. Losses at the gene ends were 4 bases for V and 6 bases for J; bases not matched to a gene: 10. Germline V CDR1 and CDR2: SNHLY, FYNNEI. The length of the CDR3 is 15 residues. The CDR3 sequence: CASSVKAGDRQTQYF. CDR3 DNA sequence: TGTGCCAGCAGTGTTAAAGCGGGAGATCGCCAGACCCAGTACTTC.

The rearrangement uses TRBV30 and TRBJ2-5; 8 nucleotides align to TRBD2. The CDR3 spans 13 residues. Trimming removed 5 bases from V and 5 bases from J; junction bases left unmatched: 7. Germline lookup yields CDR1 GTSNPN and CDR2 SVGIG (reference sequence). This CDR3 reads CAWQRAGVETQYF. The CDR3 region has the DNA TGTGCCTGGCAACGAGCGGGAGTGGAGACCCAGTACTTC.

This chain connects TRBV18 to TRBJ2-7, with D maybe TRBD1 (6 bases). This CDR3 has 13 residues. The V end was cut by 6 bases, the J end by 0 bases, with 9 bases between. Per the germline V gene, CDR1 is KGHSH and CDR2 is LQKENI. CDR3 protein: CASSGAGSYEQYF. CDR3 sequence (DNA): TGTGCCAGCTCGGGGGCAGGCTCCTACGAGCAGTACTTC.

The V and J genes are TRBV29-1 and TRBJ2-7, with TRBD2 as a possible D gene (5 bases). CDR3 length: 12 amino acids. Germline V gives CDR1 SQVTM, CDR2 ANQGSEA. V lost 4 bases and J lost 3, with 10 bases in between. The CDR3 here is CSVVLGNYEQYF. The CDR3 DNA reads TGCAGCGTTGTGCTCGGGAACTACGAGCAGTACTTC.

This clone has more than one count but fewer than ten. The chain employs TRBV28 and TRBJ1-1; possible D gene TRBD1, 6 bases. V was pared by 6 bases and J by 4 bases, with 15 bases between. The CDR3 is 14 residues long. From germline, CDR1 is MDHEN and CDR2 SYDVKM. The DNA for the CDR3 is TGTGCCAGCAGGCCACGACAGGTATTCACTGAAGCTTTCTTT. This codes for CASRPRQVFTEAFF.

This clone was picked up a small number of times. The CDR3: CASSLGQDNQPQHF. CDR3 nucleotide sequence: TGCGCCAGCAGCTTGGGACAGGACAATCAGCCCCAGCATTTT. V usage is TRBV5-1 and J usage is TRBJ1-5; a weak D match, TRBD1 (6 bases). V was shortened by 0 bases and J by 3 bases, with 7 bases between the two germline ends. The CDR3 contains 14 residues. Germline V lookup: CDR1 SGHRS, CDR2 YFSETQ.

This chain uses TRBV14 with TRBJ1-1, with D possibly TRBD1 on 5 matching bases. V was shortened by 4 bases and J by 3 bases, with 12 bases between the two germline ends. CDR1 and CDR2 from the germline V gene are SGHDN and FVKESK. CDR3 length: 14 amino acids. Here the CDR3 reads CASSLRIRDTEAFF. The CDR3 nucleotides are TGTGCCAGCAGCCTCCGAATCAGGGACACTGAAGCTTTCTTT.

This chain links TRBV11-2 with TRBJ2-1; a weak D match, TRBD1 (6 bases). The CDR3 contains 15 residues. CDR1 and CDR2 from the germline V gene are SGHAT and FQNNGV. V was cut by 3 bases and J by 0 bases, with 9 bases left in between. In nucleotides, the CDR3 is TGTGCCAGCAGCTTGACGGACAGCTCCTACAATGAGCAGTTCTTC. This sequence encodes CASSLTDSSYNEQFF.

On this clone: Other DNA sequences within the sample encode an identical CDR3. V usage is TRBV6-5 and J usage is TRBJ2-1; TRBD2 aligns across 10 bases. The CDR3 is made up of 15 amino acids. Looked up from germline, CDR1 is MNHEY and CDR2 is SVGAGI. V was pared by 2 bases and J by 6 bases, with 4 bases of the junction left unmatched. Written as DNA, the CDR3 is TGTGCCAGCAGTTACAGTCTAGCGGGAGTCAATGAGCAGTTCTTC. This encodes CASSYSLAGVNEQFF.

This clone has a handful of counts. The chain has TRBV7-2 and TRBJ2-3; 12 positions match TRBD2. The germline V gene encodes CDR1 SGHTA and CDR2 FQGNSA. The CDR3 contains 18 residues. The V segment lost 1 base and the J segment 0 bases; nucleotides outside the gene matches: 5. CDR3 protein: CASSLGLAGGTSTDTQYF. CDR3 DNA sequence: TGTGCCAGCAGCTTAGGTCTAGCGGGGGGGACTAGCACAGATACGCAGTATTTT.

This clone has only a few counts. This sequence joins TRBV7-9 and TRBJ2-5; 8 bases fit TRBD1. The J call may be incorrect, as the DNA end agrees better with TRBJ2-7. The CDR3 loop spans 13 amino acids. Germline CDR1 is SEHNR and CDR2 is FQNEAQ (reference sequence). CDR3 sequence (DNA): TGTGCCAGCAGCCCCAGGGGGCCCTACGAGCAGTACTTC. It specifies CASSPRGPYEQYF.

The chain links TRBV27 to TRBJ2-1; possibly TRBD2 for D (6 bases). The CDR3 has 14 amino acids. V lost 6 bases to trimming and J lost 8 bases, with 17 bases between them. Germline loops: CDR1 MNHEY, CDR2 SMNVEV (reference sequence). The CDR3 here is CASSLAYLADEQFF. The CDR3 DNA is TGTGCCAGCAGCTTAGCGTATTTAGCGGATGAGCAGTTCTTC.

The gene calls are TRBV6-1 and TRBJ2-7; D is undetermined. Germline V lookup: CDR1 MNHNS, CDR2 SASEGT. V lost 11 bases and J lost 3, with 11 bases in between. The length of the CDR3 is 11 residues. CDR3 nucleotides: TGTGCCGCCGACGGCGGCTACGAGCAGTACTTC. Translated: CAADGGYEQYF.

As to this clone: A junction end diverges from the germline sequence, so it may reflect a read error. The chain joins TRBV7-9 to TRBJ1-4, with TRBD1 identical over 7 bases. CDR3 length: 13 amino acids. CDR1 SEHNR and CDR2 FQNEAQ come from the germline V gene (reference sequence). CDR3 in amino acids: CSSRPGDSEKLFF. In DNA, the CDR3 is TGTTCCAGCAGACCCGGGGACAGTGAAAAACTGTTTTTT.

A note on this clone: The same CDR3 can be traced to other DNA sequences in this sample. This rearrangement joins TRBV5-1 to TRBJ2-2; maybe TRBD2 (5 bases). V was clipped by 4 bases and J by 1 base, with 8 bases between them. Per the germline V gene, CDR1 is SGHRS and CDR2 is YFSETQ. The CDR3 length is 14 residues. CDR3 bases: TGCGCCAGCAGCCCGAGCGGGAACACCGGGGAGCTGTTTTTT. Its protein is CASSPSGNTGELFF.

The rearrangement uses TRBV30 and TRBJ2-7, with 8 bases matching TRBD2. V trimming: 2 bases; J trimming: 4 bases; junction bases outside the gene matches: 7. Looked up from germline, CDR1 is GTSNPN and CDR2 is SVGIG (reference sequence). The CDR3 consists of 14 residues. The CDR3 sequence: CAWSFTGTSYEQYF. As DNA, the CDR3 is TGTGCCTGGAGTTTCACCGGGACTAGTTACGAGCAGTACTTC. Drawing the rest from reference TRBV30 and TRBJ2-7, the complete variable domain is SQTIHQWPATLVQPVGSPLSLECTVEGTSNPNLYWYRQAAGRGLQLLFYSVGIGQISSEVPQNLSASRPQDRQFILSSKKLLLSDSGFYLCAWSFTGTSYEQYFGPGTRLTVT.

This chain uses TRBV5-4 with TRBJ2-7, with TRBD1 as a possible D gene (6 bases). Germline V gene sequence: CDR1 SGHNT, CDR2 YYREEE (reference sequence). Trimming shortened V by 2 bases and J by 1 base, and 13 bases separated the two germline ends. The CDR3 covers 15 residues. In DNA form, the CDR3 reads TGTGCCAGCAGCTTCGCGGCAGGGGCGTCCTACGAGCAGTACTTC. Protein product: CASSFAAGASYEQYF.

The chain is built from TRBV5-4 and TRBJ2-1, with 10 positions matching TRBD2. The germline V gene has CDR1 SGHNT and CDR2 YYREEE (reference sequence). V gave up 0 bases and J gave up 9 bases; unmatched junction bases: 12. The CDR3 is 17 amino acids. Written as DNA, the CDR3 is TGTGCCAGCAGCTTGGAGAGCGGGAGGGCCCTCGTAGGTGAGCAGTTCTTC. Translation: CASSLESGRALVGEQFF.

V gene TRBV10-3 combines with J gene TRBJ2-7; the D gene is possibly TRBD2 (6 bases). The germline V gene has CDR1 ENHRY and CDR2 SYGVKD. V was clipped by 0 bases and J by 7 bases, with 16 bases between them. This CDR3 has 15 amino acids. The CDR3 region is CAISESRLGSAEQYF. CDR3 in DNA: TGTGCCATCAGTGAGTCGAGACTAGGGAGCGCGGAGCAGTACTTC.

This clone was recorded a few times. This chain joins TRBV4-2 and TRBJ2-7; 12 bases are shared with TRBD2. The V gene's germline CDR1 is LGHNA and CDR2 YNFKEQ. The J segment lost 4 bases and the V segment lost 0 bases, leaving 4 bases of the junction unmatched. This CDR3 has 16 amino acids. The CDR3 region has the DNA TGTGCCAGCAGCCAAGACAGACTAGCGGGAGAGTACGAGCAGTACTTC. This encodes CASSQDRLAGEYEQYF.

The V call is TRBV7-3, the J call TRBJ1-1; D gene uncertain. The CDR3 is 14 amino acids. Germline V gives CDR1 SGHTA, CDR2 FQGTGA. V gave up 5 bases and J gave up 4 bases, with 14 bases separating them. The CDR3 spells CASSPGGGRTEAFF. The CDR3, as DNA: TGTGCCAGCAGCCCGGGTGGCGGGCGCACTGAAGCTTTCTTT. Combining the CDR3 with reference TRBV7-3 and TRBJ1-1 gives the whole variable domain GAGVSQTPSNKVTEKGKYVELRCDPISGHTALYWYRQSLGQGPEFLIYFQGTGAADDSGLPNDRFFAVRPEGSVSTLKIQRTERGDSAVYLCASSPGGGRTEAFFGQGTRLTVV.

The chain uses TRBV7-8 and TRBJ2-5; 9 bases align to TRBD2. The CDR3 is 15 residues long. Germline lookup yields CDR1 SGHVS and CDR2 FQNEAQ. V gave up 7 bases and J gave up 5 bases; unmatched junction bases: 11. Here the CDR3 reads CASTYGGRADETQYF. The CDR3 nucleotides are TGTGCCAGCACGTACGGCGGGAGGGCCGACGAGACCCAGTACTTC.

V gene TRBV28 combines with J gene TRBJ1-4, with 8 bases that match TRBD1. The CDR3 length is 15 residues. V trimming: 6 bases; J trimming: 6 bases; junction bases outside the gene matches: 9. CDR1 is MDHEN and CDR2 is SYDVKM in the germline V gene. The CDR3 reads CASSANRGRHEKLFF. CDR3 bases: TGTGCCAGCAGCGCCAACAGGGGGAGACATGAAAAACTGTTTTTT.